A selection of T cell receptor beta chains follows, all from one sample in a study of T cell responses to AZD1222 COVID-19 vaccine. Only in-frame clones appear in the TCRdb table, and some are missing; sequencing was by immunoSEQ multiplex PCR. The profile shows about 98,000 clones, 85% to 90% of them singletons. This specimen consisted of peripheral blood, obtained on day 0 of AZD1222 vaccination. The origin of the receptors is an adult in good health. Both conserved end residues are part of each CDR3. Each record gives: J gene, V gene, D gene, clone size, CDR3 protein, CDR3 DNA. D genes are given only for firm matches. Not every row has a clone size; where given, it reads once, few, many or a size class.

J gene: TRBJ2-1
V gene: TRBV15
D gene: TRBD1
clone size: NA
CDR3 protein: CATSVDPGQKLYNEQFF
CDR3 DNA: TGTGCCACCAGCGTCGACCCGGGACAGAAACTTTACAATGAGCAGTTCTTC

J gene: TRBJ2-7
V gene: TRBV7-9
D gene: TRBD2
clone size: NA
CDR3 protein: CASSLGLVEQYF
CDR3 DNA: TGTGCCAGCAGCTTGGGACTAGTCGAGCAGTACTTC

J gene: TRBJ2-5
V gene: TRBV4-1
D gene: TRBD2
clone size: NA
CDR3 protein: CASSQVNSGETQYF
CDR3 DNA: TGCGCCAGCAGCCAAGTGAATAGCGGGGAGACCCAGTACTTC

J gene: TRBJ2-3
V gene: TRBV7-2
D gene: TRBD2
clone size: NA
CDR3 protein: CASSLEAGGITDTQYF
CDR3 DNA: TGTGCCAGCAGCTTAGAAGCGGGGGGGATCACAGATACGCAGTATTTT

J gene: TRBJ2-2
V gene: TRBV24-1
D gene: NA
clone size: NA
CDR3 protein: CASRGVLGELFF
CDR3 DNA: TGTGCCTCCAGAGGGGTACTGGGGGAGCTGTTTTTT

J gene: TRBJ1-6
V gene: TRBV12-3/TRBV12-4
D gene: NA
clone size: NA
CDR3 protein: CASRATGSPLHF
CDR3 DNA: TGTGCCAGCAGGGCCACAGGTTCACCCCTCCACTTT

J gene: TRBJ1-2
V gene: TRBV9
D gene: TRBD1
clone size: NA
CDR3 protein: CASSVDGTGIDGYTF
CDR3 DNA: TGTGCCAGCAGCGTAGATGGGACAGGGATTGATGGCTACACCTTC

J gene: TRBJ2-4
V gene: TRBV12-2
D gene: NA
clone size: NA
CDR3 protein: CASRLAARKNIQYF
CDR3 DNA: TGTGCAAGTCGCTTAGCGGCACGAAAAAACATTCAGTACTTC

J gene: TRBJ2-5
V gene: TRBV5-1
D gene: TRBD2
clone size: once
CDR3 protein: CASSSSTSGGPGTQYF
CDR3 DNA: TGCGCCAGCAGCTCCTCGACTAGCGGGGGGCCGGGGACCCAGTACTTC

J gene: TRBJ2-7
V gene: TRBV6-6
D gene: TRBD1
clone size: NA
CDR3 protein: CASSYEGTESSYEQYF
CDR3 DNA: TGTGCCAGCAGTTATGAGGGGACAGAAAGCTCCTACGAGCAGTACTTC

J gene: TRBJ1-6
V gene: TRBV5-6
D gene: NA
clone size: NA
CDR3 protein: CASSGGPGNSPLHF
CDR3 DNA: TGTGCCAGCAGCGGGGGACCTGGGAATTCACCCCTCCACTTT

J gene: TRBJ1-1
V gene: TRBV18
D gene: NA
clone size: NA
CDR3 protein: CASSPPGSAELEAFF
CDR3 DNA: TGTGCCAGCTCACCACCGGGGAGTGCAGAGCTCGAAGCTTTCTTT

J gene: TRBJ1-2
V gene: TRBV19
D gene: NA
clone size: NA
CDR3 protein: CASSIVGDRANYGYTF
CDR3 DNA: TGTGCCAGTAGTATAGTAGGGGACCGAGCTAACTATGGCTACACCTTC

J gene: TRBJ2-1
V gene: TRBV10-3
D gene: TRBD2
clone size: NA
CDR3 protein: CAIRERGVDNEQFF
CDR3 DNA: TGTGCCATCAGGGAGCGGGGGGTAGACAATGAGCAGTTCTTC

J gene: TRBJ2-5
V gene: TRBV5-4
D gene: NA
clone size: NA
CDR3 protein: CASSTQPQGKETQYF
CDR3 DNA: TGTGCCAGCAGCACCCAGCCGCAGGGGAAAGAGACCCAGTACTTC

J gene: TRBJ2-3
V gene: TRBV28
D gene: TRBD1
clone size: NA
CDR3 protein: CASTRRAGTGDSYF
CDR3 DNA: TGTGCCAGCACCCGCAGGGCCGGGACAGGGGATTCGTATTTT

J gene: TRBJ1-2
V gene: TRBV5-4
D gene: NA
clone size: few
CDR3 protein: CASSLLGDLKFYTF
CDR3 DNA: TGTGCCAGCAGCTTGCTAGGAGACCTCAAATTCTACACCTTC

J gene: TRBJ1-2
V gene: TRBV2
D gene: NA
clone size: NA
CDR3 protein: CASRETDTNYGYTF
CDR3 DNA: TGTGCCAGCAGGGAGACAGATACTAACTATGGCTACACCTTC

J gene: TRBJ1-1
V gene: TRBV9
D gene: NA
clone size: NA
CDR3 protein: CASTPYAVWDTEAFF
CDR3 DNA: TGTGCCAGCACCCCCTATGCTGTCTGGGACACTGAAGCTTTCTTT

J gene: TRBJ1-1
V gene: TRBV5-1
D gene: TRBD1
clone size: NA
CDR3 protein: CASSFTKLTGVNTEAFF
CDR3 DNA: TGCGCCAGCAGCTTCACCAAGCTGACAGGGGTAAACACTGAAGCTTTCTTT

J gene: TRBJ2-1
V gene: TRBV27
D gene: TRBD2
clone size: once
CDR3 protein: CASSFLTSGRSSYNEQFF
CDR3 DNA: TGTGCCAGCAGTTTCCTGACTAGCGGGAGAAGCTCCTACAATGAGCAGTTCTTC

J gene: TRBJ2-3
V gene: TRBV3-1/TRBV3-2
D gene: NA
clone size: NA
CDR3 protein: CASGPQDGTDTQYF
CDR3 DNA: TGTGCCAGCGGGCCCCAGGATGGAACAGATACGCAGTATTTT

J gene: TRBJ1-2
V gene: TRBV28
D gene: NA
clone size: NA
CDR3 protein: CASSLQGYVGYTF
CDR3 DNA: TGTGCCAGCAGTTTACAGGGATACGTCGGCTACACCTTC

J gene: TRBJ1-2
V gene: TRBV28
D gene: NA
clone size: NA
CDR3 protein: CASSPLGGWGYGYTF
CDR3 DNA: TGTGCCAGCAGTCCTCTGGGGGGCTGGGGCTATGGCTACACCTTC

J gene: TRBJ1-1
V gene: TRBV30
D gene: NA
clone size: NA
CDR3 protein: CAWSTTENTEAFF
CDR3 DNA: TGTGCCTGGAGCACTACAGAGAACACTGAAGCTTTCTTT

J gene: TRBJ1-5
V gene: TRBV7-2
D gene: NA
clone size: NA
CDR3 protein: CASSLSPTGYSNQPQHF
CDR3 DNA: TGTGCCAGCAGCTTAAGCCCCACAGGGTATAGCAATCAGCCCCAGCATTTT

J gene: TRBJ2-3
V gene: TRBV7-9
D gene: NA
clone size: NA
CDR3 protein: CASSLAVRNTDTQYF
CDR3 DNA: TGTGCCAGCAGCTTAGCAGTCAGGAACACAGATACGCAGTATTTT

J gene: TRBJ1-1
V gene: TRBV11-2
D gene: NA
clone size: NA
CDR3 protein: CASSSLTRTEAFF
CDR3 DNA: TGTGCCAGCAGCTCCCTAACACGCACTGAAGCTTTCTTT

J gene: TRBJ1-5
V gene: TRBV7-2
D gene: NA
clone size: NA
CDR3 protein: CASSSRLTPGGNQPQHF
CDR3 DNA: TGTGCCAGCAGCTCCCGCTTAACTCCAGGGGGCAATCAGCCCCAGCATTTT

J gene: TRBJ2-7
V gene: TRBV4-1
D gene: TRBD1
clone size: NA
CDR3 protein: CASSRGTGEYEQYF
CDR3 DNA: TGCGCCAGCAGCCGGGGGACAGGGGAGTACGAGCAGTACTTC

J gene: TRBJ1-1
V gene: TRBV5-1
D gene: NA
clone size: NA
CDR3 protein: CASSSQGRENTEAFF
CDR3 DNA: TGCGCCAGCAGCTCCCAGGGGCGAGAGAACACTGAAGCTTTCTTT

J gene: TRBJ1-2
V gene: TRBV12-5
D gene: NA
clone size: NA
CDR3 protein: CASGLDPRRATF
CDR3 DNA: TGTGCTAGTGGTTTGGACCCCAGGAGGGCGACCTTC

J gene: TRBJ2-7
V gene: TRBV5-1
D gene: NA
clone size: NA
CDR3 protein: CASAKEEPYEQYF
CDR3 DNA: TGCGCCAGCGCCAAAGAGGAACCGTACGAGCAGTACTTC